Each of the 5 T cell receptor beta chains below was sequenced from the same sample in a study of T cell responses to AZD1222 COVID-19 vaccine. TCRdb's copy holds only in-frame clones and misses some; the assay was immunoSEQ multiplex PCR. The sample includes about 110,000 clones, approximately 92% of them seen just once. Here the sequenced sample was peripheral blood, taken on day 0 of AZD1222 vaccination. All receptors derive from an adult in good health.

The chain joins TRBV5-6 to TRBJ1-1; D call uncertain. Trimming took off 0 bases at V and 7 bases at J, with 7 bases between the two ends. The germline V gene encodes CDR1 SGHDT and CDR2 YYEEEE. This CDR3 contains 12 residues. The CDR3 spells CASSLVPSEAFF. CDR3 DNA sequence: TGTGCCAGCAGCTTGGTACCAAGTGAAGCTTTCTTT.

This clone was found once. CDR3 DNA sequence: TGCGCCAGCAGCTTGGAGACTAGCGGGAGGGTTGAGCAGTTCTTC. Protein: CASSLETSGRVEQFF. V usage is TRBV5-1 and J usage is TRBJ2-1; TRBD2 matches 14 bases. The CDR3 is made up of 15 amino acids. V was pared by 0 bases and J by 9 bases, with 2 bases of the junction left unmatched. Germline V CDR1 and CDR2: SGHRS, YFSETQ. The full variable domain, completed using reference TRBV5-1 and TRBJ2-1, is KAGVTQTPRYLIKTRGQQVTLSCSPISGHRSVSWYQQTPGQGLQFLFEYFSETQRNKGNFPGRFSGRQFSNSRSEMNVSTLELGDSALYLCASSLETSGRVEQFFGPGTRLTVL.

V and J are TRBV18 and TRBJ1-2; 7 nucleotides match TRBD1. CDR3 length equals 16 residues. Germline-derived CDR1 and CDR2 are KGHSH and LQKENI. V shed 2 bases and J 0 bases; nucleotides not matched to a gene: 6. The CDR3 region is CASSPARDRTNYGYTF. The CDR3 nucleotides are TGTGCCAGCTCACCAGCCCGGGACAGAACTAACTATGGCTACACCTTC.

This chain links TRBV9 with TRBJ1-6; 10 positions match TRBD1. The V segment lost 7 bases and the J segment 9 bases; nucleotides outside the gene matches: 13. The CDR3 loop spans 16 amino acids. Germline V lookup: CDR1 SGDLS, CDR2 YYNGEE. CDR3 coding DNA: TGTGCCAGCTCACCTCCGGGACAGGGGCTTGGTTCACCCCTCCACTTT. This gives the protein CASSPPGQGLGSPLHF.

The chain uses TRBV3-1 (or the pseudogene TRBV3-2) and TRBJ2-3; 12 nucleotides align to TRBD2. Germline V gene lookup returns CDR1 LGHDT and CDR2 YNNKEL (reference sequence). The CDR3 runs to 15 residues. With V trimmed by 6 bases and J by 4 bases, 5 bases remained unmatched. CDR3: CASRATSGSPDTQYF. The CDR3 DNA reads as TGTGCCAGCAGAGCGACTAGCGGGAGCCCAGATACGCAGTATTTT.